These T cell receptor beta chains were read from a single sample in a study of blood T cell repertoires in COVID-19. The data were produced by immunoSEQ multiplex PCR, yet TCRdb's version contains in-frame clones alone and is incomplete. This repertoire shows approximately 72,000 clones, roughly 86% found once; its top ten account for under 15%. Sequencing input: peripheral blood. These TCRs come from a woman aged 55-69 years with acute or convalescent COVID-19. The CDR3 runs from the conserved cysteine through the conserved F or W. Each record gives: CDR3 DNA, CDR3 protein, J gene, V gene, clone size, D gene. The D gene is left open where the match is weak. A clone size is listed for some rows: how often the clone was seen (once, few, many), or a class if it is expanded.

TGTGCCACTTCTATAGCGGGGGTAACCGGGGAGCTGTTTTTT | CATSIAGVTGELFF | TRBJ2-2 | TRBV5-4 | - | TRBD2
TGTGCCAGTAGTATAGGACTAGCGGGGGCCTACGAGCAGTACTTC | CASSIGLAGAYEQYF | TRBJ2-7 | TRBV19 | - | TRBD2
TGTGCCTGGAGTGTTGGGCAGGCTAACTCGGAGCAGTTCTTC | CAWSVGQANSEQFF | TRBJ2-1 | TRBV30 | - | -
TGTGCCAGCCGGGACAAAAACTATGGCTACACCTTC | CASRDKNYGYTF | TRBJ1-2 | TRBV2 | - | -
TGTGCCAGCAGCCAAGACAGGGCCGGGGAGCTGTTTTTT | CASSQDRAGELFF | TRBJ2-2 | TRBV3-1/TRBV3-2 | - | -
TGCGCCAGCAGCCAGGTTCAGGGGGCGTTGTACTATGGCTACACCTTC | CASSQVQGALYYGYTF | TRBJ1-2 | TRBV4-1 | - | TRBD1
TGTGCCTGGAGTACCCCTAGACAGGGGATCTACGAGCAGTACTTC | CAWSTPRQGIYEQYF | TRBJ2-7 | TRBV30 | - | TRBD1
TGTGCCAGCAGTTACTCGGGGGGGCGGGAGACCCAGTACTTC | CASSYSGGRETQYF | TRBJ2-5 | TRBV6-6 | - | -
TGTGCCAGCACTGACGGGAGCTCTGGGGCCAACGTCCTGACTTTC | CASTDGSSGANVLTF | TRBJ2-6 | TRBV27 | - | -
TGTGCCAGCAGCACAGGGGGAAGATCACCCCTCCACTTT | CASSTGGRSPLHF | TRBJ1-6 | TRBV28 | - | TRBD1
TGTGCCAGCAGTGATAGGCGGCACTCCTCTGGAAACACCATATATTTT | CASSDRRHSSGNTIYF | TRBJ1-3 | TRBV25-1 | few | -
TGTGCCAGCAGTTACGGAGTTTATCAGCCCCAGCATTTT | CASSYGVYQPQHF | TRBJ1-5 | TRBV6-6 | - | -
TGTGCCAGCAGTGAAGGAGGGGAGACCCAGTACTTC | CASSEGGETQYF | TRBJ2-5 | TRBV6-1 | - | -
TGTGCCAGCAGTAGACAGGGTTTATCCTACGAGCAGTACTTC | CASSRQGLSYEQYF | TRBJ2-7 | TRBV2 | - | TRBD1
TGTGCCAGCAGCTCGACAGGGTTTGTCATTCAGTACTTC | CASSSTGFVIQYF | TRBJ2-4 | TRBV5-6 | once | TRBD1
TGTGCCAGCCGGGACGGGGGGACTCGCACTGAAGCTTTCTTT | CASRDGGTRTEAFF | TRBJ1-1 | TRBV6-1 | once | -
TGTGCCAGCAGTTTTTCGGACAGGGACACTGAAGCTTTCTTT | CASSFSDRDTEAFF | TRBJ1-1 | TRBV28 | - | TRBD1
TGTGCCAGCAGCCAAGGTATCCAGGGAAATTCACCCCTCCACTTT | CASSQGIQGNSPLHF | TRBJ1-6 | TRBV3-1/TRBV3-2 | once | -
TGCGCCAGCAGCCAAGATCAGGGACTACGGGATACGCAGTATTTT | CASSQDQGLRDTQYF | TRBJ2-3 | TRBV4-1 | once | TRBD2
TGTGCCAGCAGTCCCTATTCACAGGCCCTGAACACCGGGGAGCTGTTTTTT | CASSPYSQALNTGELFF | TRBJ2-2 | TRBV27 | - | -
TGCGCCAGCACGCGAAGTCCGGGGACTGGGACGGATTATGGCTACACCTTC | CASTRSPGTGTDYGYTF | TRBJ1-2 | TRBV5-1 | - | -
TGTGCCAGCAGCTTCGGGACAGGCTCCCGTGCGCACTATGGCTACACCTTC | CASSFGTGSRAHYGYTF | TRBJ1-2 | TRBV7-9 | - | TRBD1
TGTGCCTGGAGTAGTAGTATTGGACAGGGATGGAATTCACCCCTCCACTTT | CAWSSSIGQGWNSPLHF | TRBJ1-6 | TRBV30 | - | TRBD1
TGCGCCAGCAGCGCCGGGTTGGGCGGGGGGACTTACAATGAGCAGTTCTTC | CASSAGLGGGTYNEQFF | TRBJ2-1 | TRBV5-1 | - | TRBD2
TGTGCCAGTAGTGGGACTCTTAACACTGAAGCTTTCTTT | CASSGTLNTEAFF | TRBJ1-1 | TRBV19 | - | -
TGTGCCACCTCGGGACTAGCGGGGGGGCTTGATACGCAGTATTTT | CATSGLAGGLDTQYF | TRBJ2-3 | TRBV6-1 | - | TRBD2
TGTGCCAGCAGTCGGGACAGGATGTCTTACGAGCAGTACTTC | CASSRDRMSYEQYF | TRBJ2-7 | TRBV27 | - | TRBD1
TGTGCCAGCAGTGTACTCGGACCTAGCGGGGGGACAGGGGAGCAGTTCTTC | CASSVLGPSGGTGEQFF | TRBJ2-1 | TRBV6-1 | - | TRBD2
TGTGCCAGCAGCTTACCGGGACAGGAGTGGTCGGCTGAAGCTTTCTTT | CASSLPGQEWSAEAFF | TRBJ1-1 | TRBV7-9 | - | TRBD1
TGTGCCAGCAGGGCAAATCTACAGGGTACCCCTGAAGCTTTCTTT | CASRANLQGTPEAFF | TRBJ1-1 | TRBV2 | - | -
TGCGCCAGCAGCCGTCCCGGGACTAGCGGGGGGGCCAATGAGCAGTTCTTC | CASSRPGTSGGANEQFF | TRBJ2-1 | TRBV5-1 | - | TRBD2
TGTGCTAGTGCCCGCGTCAGGGATTCACCCCTCCACTTT | CASARVRDSPLHF | TRBJ1-6 | TRBV12-5 | - | -
TGTGCCAGCAGCCCCAGGACAGGCTTAGGCGCTGAAGCTTTCTTT | CASSPRTGLGAEAFF | TRBJ1-1 | TRBV27 | - | TRBD1
TGTGCCATCAGTGGCCCTAGCGGGGGGGCCGGCCACGAGCAGTACTTC | CAISGPSGGAGHEQYF | TRBJ2-7 | TRBV10-3 | - | TRBD2
TGTGCAAGTCGCCCCTGGGACCAGGGGTCCGGGGAGCTGTTTTTT | CASRPWDQGSGELFF | TRBJ2-2 | TRBV12-2 | once | -
TGTGCCAGTAGTATCACTCGGGGGGCCTGGTATGGCTACACCTTC | CASSITRGAWYGYTF | TRBJ1-2 | TRBV19 | - | -
TGTGCCAGCAGCTTAGGAGGGGGCGCGACAGATACGCAGTATTTT | CASSLGGGATDTQYF | TRBJ2-3 | TRBV7-7 | - | TRBD1
TGTGCCAGCAGTTGGAAACGGACTACCGCGGAGACCCAGTACTTC | CASSWKRTTAETQYF | TRBJ2-5 | TRBV27 | - | -
TGTGCCAGCACGTCGGGGCCCCAGCATTTT | CASTSGPQHF | TRBJ1-5 | TRBV2 | - | -
TGTGCCACCCAAATGGGGGGTGAAAAACTGTTTTTT | CATQMGGEKLFF | TRBJ1-4 | TRBV3-1/TRBV3-2 | few | -
TGTGCCAGCAGCTTGGATCGGGGTGAGCAGTTCTTC | CASSLDRGEQFF | TRBJ2-1 | TRBV5-4 | - | -
TGTGCCAGCACGGGCGGGACCGCAGAGACCCAGTACTTC | CASTGGTAETQYF | TRBJ2-5 | TRBV3-1/TRBV3-2 | once | -
TGTGCCAGCAGCCAAGATTTTCTCCGCACAGATACGCAGTATTTT | CASSQDFLRTDTQYF | TRBJ2-3 | TRBV3-1/TRBV3-2 | - | -
TGCGCCAGCAGCTTGGTCGGGACTAGCGGGGTCCGCGTCTACAATGAGCAGTTCTTC | CASSLVGTSGVRVYNEQFF | TRBJ2-1 | TRBV5-1 | - | TRBD2
TGTGCCACCTCGTTCCTAACGGATGAGCAGTTCTTC | CATSFLTDEQFF | TRBJ2-1 | TRBV12-3/TRBV12-4 | - | -
TGTGCCAGCAGCTTAGTGTCCCAGGGGCGCAATAACGGCTACACCTTC | CASSLVSQGRNNGYTF | TRBJ1-2 | TRBV7-2 | - | -
TGTGCCAGCAGCTTATTCACTAGCACAGATACGCAGTATTTT | CASSLFTSTDTQYF | TRBJ2-3 | TRBV7-3 | - | -
TGCGCCAGCAGGTTGGGTAGCGCCCACCGTGATGAGCAGTTCTTC | CASRLGSAHRDEQFF | TRBJ2-1 | TRBV5-1 | - | -
TGCGCCAGCACGGCGGGGGGGCTCAATGAGCAGTTCTTC | CASTAGGLNEQFF | TRBJ2-1 | TRBV10-2 | few | TRBD2
TGTGCCAGCAGCTTAGGGAGCGCCGGGACAGATACGCAGTATTTT | CASSLGSAGTDTQYF | TRBJ2-3 | TRBV7-9 | - | -